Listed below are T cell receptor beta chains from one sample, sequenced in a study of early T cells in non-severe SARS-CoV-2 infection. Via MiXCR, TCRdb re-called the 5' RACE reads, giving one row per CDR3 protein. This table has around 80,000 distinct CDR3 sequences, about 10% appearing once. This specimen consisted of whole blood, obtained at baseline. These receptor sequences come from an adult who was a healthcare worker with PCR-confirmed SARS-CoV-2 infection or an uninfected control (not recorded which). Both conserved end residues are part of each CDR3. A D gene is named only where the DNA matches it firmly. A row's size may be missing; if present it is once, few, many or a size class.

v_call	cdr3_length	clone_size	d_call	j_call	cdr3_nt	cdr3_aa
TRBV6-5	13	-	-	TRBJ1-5	TGTGCCAGCGCAGGGAGTTTCAATCAGCCCCAGCATTTT	CASAGSFNQPQHF
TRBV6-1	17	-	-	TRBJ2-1	TGTGCCAGCAGCCTAGTGGACCCCCTTCGATCCTACAATGAGCAGTTCTTC	CASSLVDPLRSYNEQFF
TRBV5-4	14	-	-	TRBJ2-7	TGTGCCAGCTATTCCGGGGCTACCCCAACGGAGCAGTACTTC	CASYSGATPTEQYF
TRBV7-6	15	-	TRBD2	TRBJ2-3	TGTGCCAGCAGCTTACGGCGGGGGGGCACAGATACGCAGTATTTT	CASSLRRGGTDTQYF
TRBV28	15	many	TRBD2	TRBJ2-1	TGTGCCAGCAGTCCCCTAGCGGGAGGTGGAAATGAGCAGTTCTTC	CASSPLAGGGNEQFF
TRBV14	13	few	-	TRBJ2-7	TGTGCCAGCAGCCATCAGGGTACCTACGAGCAGTACTTC	CASSHQGTYEQYF
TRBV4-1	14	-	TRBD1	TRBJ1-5	TGCGCCAGCAGCCCCGGGACAGGACCCCAGCCCCAGCATTTT	CASSPGTGPQPQHF
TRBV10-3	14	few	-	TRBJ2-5	TGTGCCATCAGTGAGTCAGGGCTAGCGGAGACCCAGTACTTC	CAISESGLAETQYF
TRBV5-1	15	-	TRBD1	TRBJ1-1	TGCGCCAGCAGATTTAGGACAGGGGAAGTGGCTGAAGCTTTCTTT	CASRFRTGEVAEAFF
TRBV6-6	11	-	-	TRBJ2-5	TGTGCCAGCAGTTCCAGAGAGACCCAGTACTTC	CASSSRETQYF
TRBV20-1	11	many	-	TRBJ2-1	TGCAGTGCTAGGATCGACTATGAGCAGTTCTTC	CSARIDYEQFF
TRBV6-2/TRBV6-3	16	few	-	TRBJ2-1	TGTGCCAGCAGTTACTCGAGTTCATCAATCCGCAATGAGCAGTTCTTC	CASSYSSSSIRNEQFF
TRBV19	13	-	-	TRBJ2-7	TGTGCCAGTACGCCGGGACACCCCTACGAGCAGTACTTC	CASTPGHPYEQYF
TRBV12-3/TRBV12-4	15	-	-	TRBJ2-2	TGTGCCAGCAGTTTTTTTCAGGGGTTCAGCGGGGAGCTGTTTTTT	CASSFFQGFSGELFF
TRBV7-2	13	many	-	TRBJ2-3	TGTGCCAGCAGCCGCCAAGGGTCAGATACGCAGTATTTT	CASSRQGSDTQYF
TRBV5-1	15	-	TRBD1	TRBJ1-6	TGCGCCAGCAGCACATGGGACAGACTTTATTCACCCCTCCACTTT	CASSTWDRLYSPLHF
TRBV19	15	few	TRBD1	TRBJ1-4	TGTGCCAGCCACGAATTACAGGGGGGCCGAGAAAAACTGTTTTTT	CASHELQGGREKLFF
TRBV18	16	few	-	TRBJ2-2	TGTGCCAGCTCACCACGAAAGCATACAGCAACCGGGGAGCTGTTTTTT	CASSPRKHTATGELFF
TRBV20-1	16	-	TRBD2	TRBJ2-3	TGCAGTGCTAGTATTAGCGGGAGGTTTAGGGCAGATACGCAGTATTTT	CSASISGRFRADTQYF
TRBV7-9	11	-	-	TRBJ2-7	TGTGCCAGCAGCTTAGGGCAGGGTCTGTACTTC	CASSLGQGLYF
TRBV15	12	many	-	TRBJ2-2	TGTGCCACCAGCCGGTATACCGGGGAGCTGTTTTTT	CATSRYTGELFF
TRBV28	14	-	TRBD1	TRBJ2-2	TGTGCCAGCAGTGACCAGGGGGAGCCCGGGGAGCTGTTTTTT	CASSDQGEPGELFF
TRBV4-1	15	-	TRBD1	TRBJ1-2	TGCGCCAGCAGCCAGAGGACAGGGATGAACTATGGCTACACCTTC	CASSQRTGMNYGYTF
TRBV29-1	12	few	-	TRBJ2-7	TGCAGCGTTGTTCGGACTGGGGACGAGCAGTACTTC	CSVVRTGDEQYF
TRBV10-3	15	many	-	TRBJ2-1	TGTGCCATCAGTGAGGGCACTAGCTGGGGCAATGAGCAGTTCTTC	CAISEGTSWGNEQFF
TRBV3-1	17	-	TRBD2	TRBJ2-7	TGTGCCAGCAGCGGGGACACCGGACTAGCGAAGATCTACGAGCAGTACTTC	CASSGDTGLAKIYEQYF
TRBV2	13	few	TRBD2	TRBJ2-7	TGTGCCAGCACCGCGGGAGGTCTAAACGAGCAGTACTTC	CASTAGGLNEQYF
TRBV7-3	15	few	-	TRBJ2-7	TGTGCCAGCAGCGCCGGGCTAAACGGCCCCTACGAGCAGTACTTC	CASSAGLNGPYEQYF
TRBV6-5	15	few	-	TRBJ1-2	TGTGCCAGCAGCTCTCTCTGGCGGCCTACCTATGGCTACACCTTC	CASSSLWRPTYGYTF
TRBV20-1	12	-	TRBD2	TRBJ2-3	TGCAGTGCTGGGACTAGGGATTTTCCGCAGTATTTT	CSAGTRDFPQYF
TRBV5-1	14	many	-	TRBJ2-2	TGCGCCAGCAGCTTGCCCAGGGTGAACGGGGAGCTGTTTTTT	CASSLPRVNGELFF
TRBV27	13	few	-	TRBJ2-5	TGTGCCAGCAGTTTGGGCACCCAAGAGACCCAGTACTTC	CASSLGTQETQYF
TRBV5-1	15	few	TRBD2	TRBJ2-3	TGCGCCAGCAACGAAGAACCATCGGGAGGAGATACGCAGTATTTT	CASNEEPSGGDTQYF
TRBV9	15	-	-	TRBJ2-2	TGTGCCAGCAGCGAAACACCCGGCGACACCGGGGAGCTGTTTTTT	CASSETPGDTGELFF
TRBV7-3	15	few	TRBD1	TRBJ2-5	TGTGCCAGCAGCTTAAGGCCAGGGGGCTCCGAGACCCAGTACTTC	CASSLRPGGSETQYF
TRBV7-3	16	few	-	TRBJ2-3	TGTGCCAGCAGCTTAAATTCTATCCACACGGGGGATACGCAGTATTTT	CASSLNSIHTGDTQYF
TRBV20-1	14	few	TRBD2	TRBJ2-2	TGCAGTGCCACACTAGCGGGAAACACCGGGGAGCTGTTTTTT	CSATLAGNTGELFF
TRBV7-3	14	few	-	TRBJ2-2	TGTGCCAGCAGCTTACGAGGGAACACCGGGGAGCTGTTTTTT	CASSLRGNTGELFF
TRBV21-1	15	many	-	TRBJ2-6	TGTGCCAGCACGAACGGACCCTCTGGGGCCAACGTCCTGACTTTC	CASTNGPSGANVLTF
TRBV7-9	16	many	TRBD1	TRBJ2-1	TGTGCCAGCAGCTTTTCTGACAGGGGGCCTTATGTTGAGCAGTTCTTC	CASSFSDRGPYVEQFF
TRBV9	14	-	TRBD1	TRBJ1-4	TGTGCCAGCAGCCCCAGACAGGGGAATGAAAAACTGTTTTTT	CASSPRQGNEKLFF
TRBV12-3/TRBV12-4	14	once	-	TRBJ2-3	TGTGCCAGCAGCTCTGACAGGCCCACGGATACGCAGTATTTT	CASSSDRPTDTQYF
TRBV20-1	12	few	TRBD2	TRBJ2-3	TGCAGTGCTAGATTAGCGGGAGATACGCAGTATTTT	CSARLAGDTQYF
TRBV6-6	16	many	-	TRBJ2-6	TGTGCCAGCAGTTACCCCAGGGGACCTGGGGCCAACGTCCTGACTTTC	CASSYPRGPGANVLTF
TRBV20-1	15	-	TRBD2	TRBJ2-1	TGCAGTGCTAGAATCCTAGCGGGAGGGCGGTATGAGCAGTTCTTC	CSARILAGGRYEQFF
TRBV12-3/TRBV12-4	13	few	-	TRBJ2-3	TGTGCCAGCAGTTTTGCGCTGGCTGGTACGCAGTATTTT	CASSFALAGTQYF
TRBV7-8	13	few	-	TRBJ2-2	TGTGCCAGCAGCTTAGGAATCACCGGGGAGCTGTTTTTT	CASSLGITGELFF
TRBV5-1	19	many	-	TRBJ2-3	TGCGCCAGCAGCTTGGCCGGGGTGGAGTCTTGGTGGACCACAGATACGCAGTATTTT	CASSLAGVESWWTTDTQYF
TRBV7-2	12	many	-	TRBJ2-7	TGTGCCAGCAGGCCTCATGGCTACGAGCAGTACTTC	CASRPHGYEQYF
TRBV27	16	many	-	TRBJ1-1	TGTGCCAGCAGTCCCCGACAGGTGGGGGGAAGGGCTGAAGCTTTCTTT	CASSPRQVGGRAEAFF
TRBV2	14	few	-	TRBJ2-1	TGTGCCACCTCGTTCGGACTTCAAGACAATGAGCAGTTCTTC	CATSFGLQDNEQFF
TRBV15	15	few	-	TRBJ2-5	TGTGCCACCAGCAGAGATCGGCCACTCCAAGAGACCCAGTACTTC	CATSRDRPLQETQYF
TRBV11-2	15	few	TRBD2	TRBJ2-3	TGTGCCAGCAGCCATGGTAGCGGGAGCGTCGATACGCAGTATTTT	CASSHGSGSVDTQYF
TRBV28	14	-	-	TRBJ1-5	TGTGCCAGCAGGGCACAGGGCACCAATCAGCCCCAGCATTTT	CASRAQGTNQPQHF
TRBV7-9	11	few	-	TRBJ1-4	TGTGCCAGCTCAGGGGTTGAAAAACTGTTTTTT	CASSGVEKLFF
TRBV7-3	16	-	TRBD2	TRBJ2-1	TGTGCCAGCACCCCCGGGACTAGCGCGTCCTACAATGAGCAGTTCTTC	CASTPGTSASYNEQFF
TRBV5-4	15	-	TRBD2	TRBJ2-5	TGTGCCAGCACCCGGGAGGCAGCAACCCCAGAGACCCAGTACTTC	CASTREAATPETQYF
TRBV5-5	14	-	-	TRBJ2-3	TGTGCCACCCAGAGGGGGTCGATCGCAGATACGCAGTATTTT	CATQRGSIADTQYF
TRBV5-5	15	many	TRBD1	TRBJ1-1	TGTGCCAGCAGTTCGGGGCGGACAGGCTCACCCGGGGCTTTCTTT	CASSSGRTGSPGAFF
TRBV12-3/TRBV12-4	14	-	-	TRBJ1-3	TGTGCCAGCAGCCCTCAGGGAACTGGAAACACCATATATTTT	CASSPQGTGNTIYF